These 30 T cell receptor beta chains share one sample of origin, sequenced in a study of T cells in Graves' hyperthyroidism and ophthalmopathy. The TCR beta CDR3 regions underwent amplification using RNA transcripts as the source. TCR CDR3 underwent first-round RT-PCR with the HTBI primer set. TCRdb independently ran MiXCR on the multiplex PCR reads; one entry per CDR3 protein. The data contain around 540,000 distinct CDR3 sequences, about 15% of them singletons. The source material was blood. These TCRs come from a woman in her 30s with Graves' ophthalmopathy.

V gene TRBV14 combines with J gene TRBJ2-1; tentative D call: TRBD2 (6 bases). CDR1 and CDR2 (germline): SGHDN, FVKESK. This CDR3 is 15 amino acids long. Between the trimmed V and J ends, which lost 4 bases and 10 bases, there was a span of 20 bases. Here the CDR3 reads CASSLSGTPAWEQFF. CDR3 DNA: TGTGCCAGCAGCCTTTCCGGGACTCCGGCGTGGGAGCAGTTCTTC.

The chain couples TRBV19 to TRBJ2-7, with D perhaps assigned TRBD1 or TRBD2 (5 bases each). The CDR3 consists of 14 residues. Germline CDR1 reads LNHDA; CDR2 reads SQIVND (reference sequence). Trimming stripped 6 bases from V and 1 base from J, with 13 bases between. The CDR3 region has the DNA TGTGCCAGTAGAAAGGGACCTTTTTCCTACGAGCAGTACTTC. Encoded protein: CASRKGPFSYEQYF.

This clonotype was seen repeatedly, ten times or more. The chain couples TRBV30 to TRBJ1-5; 7 nucleotides align to TRBD1. V shed 1 base, J shed 5 bases, and the junction held 8 bases outside the gene matches. CDR1 GTSNPN and CDR2 SVGIG come from the germline V gene (reference sequence). This CDR3 has 15 amino acids. This chain's CDR3 is CAWSATGYHDQPQHF. The CDR3 nucleotides read TGTGCCTGGAGTGCGACAGGGTACCACGATCAGCCCCAGCATTTT.

This clonotype has a count of ten or more. This sequence joins TRBV30 and TRBJ2-3, with D perhaps being TRBD1 or TRBD2 (5 bases each). Trimming removed 4 bases from V and 3 bases from J, with 8 bases in between. The CDR3 contains 12 residues. Germline V CDR1 and CDR2: GTSNPN, SVGIG (reference sequence). CDR3 nucleotides: TGTGCCTGGACAGGGAGTACAGATACGCAGTATTTT. It yields the protein CAWTGSTDTQYF.

This clonotype has just a few counts. The rearrangement links TRBV29-1 to TRBJ1-2; a weak D match, TRBD1 (5 bases). The V end lost 0 bases, the J end lost 5 bases, and 10 bases lay between the germline ends. Germline values: CDR1 SQVTM, CDR2 ANQGSEA. The CDR3 length is 13 residues. The CDR3, as DNA: TGCAGCGTTGAAGATACCAGGGTATATGGCTACACCTTC. It codes for CSVEDTRVYGYTF.

The chain carries TRBV9 and TRBJ1-4; D possibly corresponds to TRBD1 (5 bases). This CDR3 spans 15 amino acids. Between the trimmed V and J ends, which lost 3 bases and 6 bases, there was a span of 15 bases. CDR1 and CDR2 from the germline V gene are SGDLS and YYNGEE. CDR3 nucleotides: TGTGCCAGCAGCGCCCACAGGATGGGTTATGAAAAACTGTTTTTT. It codes for CASSAHRMGYEKLFF. The variable domain in full, with the rest retrieved from reference TRBV9 and TRBJ1-4, is DSGVTQTPKHLITATGQRVTLRCSPRSGDLSVYWYQQSLDQGLQFLIQYYNGEERAKGNILERFSAQQFPDLHSELNLSSLELGDSALYFCASSAHRMGYEKLFFGSGTQLSVL.

This clonotype was recorded many times. The CDR3 region is CASSLTSGIQETQYF. The CDR3 region has the DNA TGTGCCAGCAGCCTGACTAGCGGCATTCAAGAGACCCAGTACTTC. The V and J genes are TRBV7-2 and TRBJ2-5; 9 bases map to TRBD2. This CDR3 spans 15 amino acids. Trimming at V came to 5 bases and at J to 2 bases, leaving 6 bases not matched to a gene. Germline-derived CDR1 and CDR2 are SGHTA and FQGNSA.

Concerning this clonotype: A much more abundant neighbour one base away suggests this may be a read error. Here the CDR3 DNA reads TGTGCCAGCCAAAGGGGGAGAAACACTGGGAATGAGCAGTTCTTC. Amino acid sequence: CASQRGRNTGNEQFF. This chain joins TRBV6-2 or TRBV6-3 and TRBJ2-1; a possible D gene is TRBD1 (6 bases). The germline V gene has CDR1 MNHEY and CDR2 SVGEGT. The CDR3 is 15 residues long. Trimming removed 8 bases at V and 7 bases at J, with 21 bases between.

This clonotype was counted a few times. This CDR3 is CASSQEKLYNEQFF. The CDR3 DNA reads TGCGCCAGCAGCCAAGAAAAACTCTACAATGAGCAGTTCTTC. The V and J genes are TRBV4-3 and TRBJ2-1; the D is unclear. V was trimmed by 0 bases and J by 3 bases, leaving 6 bases between them. In germline, CDR1 is LGHNA, CDR2 YSLEER. The CDR3 covers 14 residues.

The chain combines TRBV7-9 with TRBJ1-2; a possible D gene is TRBD1 (5 bases). The CDR3 is 14 amino acids. Trimming cost V 4 bases and J 0 bases, with 9 bases left between them. Germline values: CDR1 SEHNR, CDR2 FQNEAQ (reference sequence). CDR3 amino acids: CASSSRGANYGYTF. The CDR3 DNA is TGTGCCAGCAGCTCCCGAGGGGCTAACTATGGCTACACCTTC.

The rearrangement joins TRBV12-3 or TRBV12-4 to TRBJ2-3, with a possible D match to TRBD2 (6 bases). The CDR3 runs to 15 residues. Trimming removed 2 bases at V and 3 bases at J, with 12 bases between. The chain's CDR3 is CASSLFSGPTDTQYF. For the CDR3, the DNA is TGTGCCAGCAGTTTATTCAGCGGGCCTACAGATACGCAGTATTTT.

The sample holds many counts of this clonotype. V and J are TRBV29-1 and TRBJ2-7; D not resolved. Germline values: CDR1 SQVTM, CDR2 ANQGSEA. The germline V and J ends were trimmed by 4 bases and 0 bases, with 16 bases remaining between them. The CDR3 runs 15 residues. The CDR3 loop is CSVVGNTAISYEQYF. The DNA of the CDR3 is TGCAGCGTTGTAGGTAATACCGCGATCTCCTACGAGCAGTACTTC.

The chain employs TRBV6-5 and TRBJ2-1; 9 bases are shared with TRBD2. This CDR3 is built from 15 residues. Per the germline V gene, CDR1 is MNHEY and CDR2 is SVGAGI. V lost 2 bases and J lost 5; bases outside the gene matches: 4. For the CDR3, the DNA is TGTGCCAGCAGTTACGCTAGCGGGATAAACAATGAGCAGTTCTTC. Protein: CASSYASGINNEQFF.

This clonotype showed up many times. The J gene is TRBJ2-7, the V gene TRBV7-2; D uncertain. Germline-derived CDR1 and CDR2 are SGHTA and FQGNSA. V lost 3 bases to trimming and J lost 4 bases, with 13 bases between them. The CDR3 consists of 14 residues. CDR3 loop: CASSLVSEMYEQYF. The DNA of the CDR3 is TGTGCCAGCAGCTTGGTTTCCGAAATGTACGAGCAGTACTTC.

The table lists this clonotype with a few counts. The gene calls are TRBV9 and TRBJ2-6; the D gene could be TRBD1 or TRBD2 (5 bases each). The CDR3 sequence is 16 residues long. From germline, CDR1 is SGDLS and CDR2 YYNGEE. Between the trimmed V and J ends, which lost 2 bases and 3 bases, there was a span of 12 bases. The CDR3 here is CASSVGRDVGANVLTF. In DNA, the CDR3 is TGTGCCAGCAGCGTGGGACGGGACGTTGGGGCCAACGTCCTGACTTTC.

In its sample, this clonotype was seen once. The rearrangement joins TRBV20-1 to TRBJ2-3; TRBD1 agrees at 7 bases. V lost 3 bases and J lost 6; bases outside the gene matches: 21. The germline V gene has CDR1 DFQATT and CDR2 SNEGSKA (reference sequence). The CDR3 consists of 18 residues. The CDR3 region is CSARDIPTGEQEWDTQYF. The CDR3 DNA follows: TGCAGTGCTAGGGACATCCCCACAGGGGAGCAGGAATGGGATACGCAGTATTTT.

This clonotype was seen a handful of times. The genes are TRBV7-8 and TRBJ2-7; D remains ambiguous. Between the trimmed V and J ends, which lost 1 base and 0 bases, there was a span of 13 bases. In germline, CDR1 is SGHVS, CDR2 FQNEAQ. This CDR3 has 16 residues. DNA for the CDR3: TGTGCCAGCAGCTTAGAATATTTTGGGATCTCCTACGAGCAGTACTTC. As protein: CASSLEYFGISYEQYF.

This clonotype was seen more than once but under ten times. The CDR3 DNA reads TGTGCCAGCAGCCCCAGTCAGCTACAGGCAACTAATGAAAAACTGTTTTTT. It encodes CASSPSQLQATNEKLFF. This sequence joins TRBV6-1 and TRBJ1-4; TRBD1 is a possible D gene (5 bases). The germline V gene has CDR1 MNHNS and CDR2 SASEGT. Trimming took off 6 bases at V and 0 bases at J, with 17 bases between the two ends. The CDR3 has 17 amino acids.

Regarding this clonotype: This likely comes from a read error, as the CDR3 has no conserved phenylalanine or tryptophan at its end. The chain uses TRBV6-1 and TRBJ1-6; D unclear. Trimming pared 6 bases from V and 7 bases from J, leaving 10 bases between. The length of the CDR3 is 13 residues. Germline loops: CDR1 MNHNS, CDR2 SASEGT. CDR3 in amino acids: CASRTHGNSPLHY. CDR3 DNA: TGTGCCAGCAGAACTCACGGGAATTCACCCCTCCACTAT.

This clonotype was seen only a few times. This chain links TRBV18 with TRBJ2-1; TRBD1 aligns across 8 bases. This CDR3 has 12 residues. The V segment lost 3 bases and the J segment 10 bases; nucleotides outside the gene matches: 2. CDR1 and CDR2 (germline): KGHSH, LQKENI. In DNA, the CDR3 is TGTGCCAGCTCACCTTGGACAGGGGAGCAGTTCTTC. Amino acid sequence: CASSPWTGEQFF.

The CDR3 is CASSPRLAGRRGYEQYF. The DNA for the CDR3 is TGTGCCAGCAGCCCCCGACTAGCGGGGCGTAGGGGCTACGAGCAGTACTTC. The chain has TRBV11-2 and TRBJ2-7, with 11 bases identical to TRBD2. CDR3 length equals 17 residues. CDR1 is SGHAT and CDR2 is FQNNGV in the germline V gene. V was pared by 5 bases and J by 3 bases, with 12 bases of the junction left unmatched.

The gene calls are TRBV12-3 or TRBV12-4 and TRBJ2-1; tentative D call: TRBD2 (6 bases). This CDR3 spans 19 amino acids. V was shortened by 6 bases and J by 3 bases, with 27 bases between the two germline ends. CDR3 sequence (DNA): TGTGCCAGCAGGTCCCTTGGGGGGTCAACTAGTAATCTCTACAATGAGCAGTTCTTC. Translating it yields CASRSLGGSTSNLYNEQFF.

This clonotype has ten or more counts. The V call is TRBV18, the J call TRBJ2-1; 9 bases are shared with TRBD1. Germline CDR1 and CDR2: KGHSH and LQKENI. This CDR3 is built from 14 residues. After removal of 2 bases from V and 5 bases from J, the junction contained 1 base not matched to a gene. The CDR3 region has the DNA TGTGCCAGCTCACCAAGGGACAGGGACAATGAGCAGTTCTTC. Translation: CASSPRDRDNEQFF.

Remarks on this clonotype: A much bigger clone sits one base away, suggesting this may be a read error. This chain connects TRBV2 to TRBJ2-2; 8 nucleotides agree with TRBD1. The J segment lost 2 bases and the V segment lost 6 bases, leaving 2 bases of the junction unmatched. CDR1 is SNHLY, CDR2 FYNNEI, per germline. The CDR3 contains 14 residues. CDR3 DNA sequence: TGTGCCAGCAGGACAGGGGACAACACCGGGGAGCTGTTTTTT. It translates to CASRTGDNTGELFF. Using reference TRBV2 and TRBJ2-2 for the parts outside the CDR3, the full variable domain is EPEVTQTPSHQVTQMGQEVILRCVPISNHLYFYWYRQILGQKVEFLVSFYNNEISEKSEIFDDQFSVERPDGSNFTLKIRSTKLEDSAMYFCASRTGDNTGELFFGEGSRLTVL.

The chain carries TRBV7-2 and TRBJ2-7, with D maybe TRBD2 (5 bases). Germline loops: CDR1 SGHTA, CDR2 FQGNSA. Trimming stripped 1 base from V and 0 bases from J, with 10 bases between. The CDR3 length is 15 residues. In DNA, the CDR3 is TGTGCCAGCAGCTTAGTCCCAGGAGGCTCCTACGAGCAGTACTTC. This codes for CASSLVPGGSYEQYF. The full variable domain, its missing parts supplied by reference TRBV7-2 and TRBJ2-7, is GAGVSQSPSNKVTEKGKDVELRCDPISGHTALYWYRQSLGQGLEFLIYFQGNSAPDKSGLPSDRFSAERTGGSVSTLTIQRTQQEDSAVYLCASSLVPGGSYEQYFGPGTRLTVT.

This clonotype appeared many times. The V call is TRBV18, the J call TRBJ2-7, with a possible D match to TRBD1 (6 bases). The CDR3 is made up of 13 amino acids. V was clipped by 5 bases and J by 4 bases, with 12 bases between them. Germline assignment: CDR1 KGHSH and CDR2 LQKENI. This CDR3 is CASSGQTVYEQYF. In DNA, the CDR3 is TGTGCCAGCTCAGGACAGACAGTGTACGAGCAGTACTTC.

This clonotype was detected ten times or more. This chain uses TRBV28 with TRBJ2-1; 11 nucleotides align to TRBD2. Germline V gene sequence: CDR1 MDHEN, CDR2 SYDVKM. The CDR3 has 16 residues. The V segment lost 5 bases and the J segment 3 bases; nucleotides outside the gene matches: 6. The CDR3 nucleotides are TGTGCCAGCAGTGAACTAGCGGGAGATAACTACAATGAGCAGTTCTTC. This sequence encodes CASSELAGDNYNEQFF.

There are many counts of this clonotype. The chain is built from TRBV11-2 and TRBJ2-1; no clear D gene. V gave up 11 bases and J gave up 7 bases, with 3 bases separating them. Germline CDR1 SGHAT, CDR2 FQNNGV. This CDR3 comprises 8 residues. The CDR3 protein is CAENEQFF. The CDR3 DNA sequence: TGTGCCGAGAATGAGCAGTTCTTC.

This chain joins TRBV27 and TRBJ2-6; unclear D gene. V was clipped by 5 bases and J by 4 bases, with 6 bases between them. Germline CDR1 is MNHEY and CDR2 is SMNVEV (reference sequence). This CDR3 region has 13 residues. CDR3 sequence: CASSVFGANVLTF. The CDR3 region has the DNA TGTGCCAGCAGTGTCTTCGGGGCCAACGTCCTGACTTTC.

This clonotype was recorded at least ten times. The chain joins TRBV7-3 to TRBJ1-2; perhaps TRBD1 as D (5 bases). The CDR3 is 13 residues long. Per the germline V gene, CDR1 is SGHTA and CDR2 is FQGTGA. The V and J ends lost 5 bases and 7 bases respectively, with 14 bases between them. The DNA for the CDR3 is TGTGCCAGCAGCGCCGCCCAGGGCGCTGGCTACACCTTC. Its protein product is CASSAAQGAGYTF.